The rows below give T cell receptor beta chains drawn from one sample of a study of PD-1 blockade in classical Hodgkin lymphoma. Profiling relied on immunoSEQ multiplex PCR, and the TCRdb table lists in-frame clones only, not all of them. The sample records over 50,000 clones, 86% being singletons. Sequenced material: peripheral blood mononuclear cells (PBMCs), taken before the fourth cycle of nivolumab. These receptors were obtained from a human donor with classical Hodgkin lymphoma. Each CDR3 is given with its conserved first and last residue. D genes are given only for firm matches. Where a row states a size, it is once, few, many or the class of an expanded clone; other rows omit it.

j_call	clone_size	d_call	v_call	cdr3_aa	cdr3_nt
TRBJ1-3	-	TRBD1	TRBV18	CASSPYPGGAAGNTIYF	TGTGCCAGCTCACCCTACCCAGGGGGCGCGGCGGGAAACACCATATATTTT
TRBJ2-7	few	TRBD2	TRBV7-9	CASSLEAGGTYEQYF	TGTGCCAGCAGCTTAGAGGCGGGAGGAACCTACGAGCAGTACTTC
TRBJ2-5	once	-	TRBV5-1	CASSLGVGAQETQYF	TGCGCCAGCAGCTTGGGGGTTGGGGCCCAAGAGACCCAGTACTTC
TRBJ2-3	-	-	TRBV6-1	CASSVSAVGTDTQYF	TGTGCCAGCAGTGTTAGCGCGGTTGGCACAGATACGCAGTATTTT
TRBJ2-1	-	-	TRBV20-1	CSARDDNEQFF	TGCAGTGCTAGAGATGATAATGAGCAGTTCTTC
TRBJ1-1	-	-	TRBV28	CASSSWAVNTEAFF	TGTGCCAGCAGTTCCTGGGCGGTGAACACTGAAGCTTTCTTT
TRBJ1-4	-	-	TRBV7-2	CASSLVLGAMIVGNEKLFF	TGTGCCAGCAGCTTAGTCTTAGGGGCCATGATTGTCGGGAATGAAAAACTGTTTTTT
TRBJ2-3	-	-	TRBV2	CASSQGVGSGRDTQYF	TGTGCCAGCAGCCAGGGAGTCGGGAGTGGGAGAGATACGCAGTATTTT
TRBJ1-1	-	-	TRBV18	CASSPQGGGLNTEAFF	TGTGCCAGCTCACCACAAGGGGGGGGGTTGAACACTGAAGCTTTCTTT
TRBJ2-7	-	-	TRBV7-8	CASSHLQGWGYEQYF	TGTGCCAGCAGCCATTTACAGGGTTGGGGCTACGAGCAGTACTTC
TRBJ2-1	once	-	TRBV4-1	CASSQDPGGRGYNNEQFF	TGCGCCAGCAGCCAAGACCCGGGAGGTAGGGGGTATAACAATGAGCAGTTCTTC
TRBJ2-7	once	-	TRBV11-3	CASWPSVLVYEQYF	TGTGCCAGCTGGCCCTCGGTGCTAGTCTACGAGCAGTACTTC
TRBJ2-7	-	-	TRBV4-2	CASSQDWGAAGTSYEQYF	TGTGCCAGCAGCCAAGATTGGGGGGCGGCTGGTACTTCCTACGAGCAGTACTTC
TRBJ2-2	-	TRBD2	TRBV7-9	CAHRGEDTGELFF	TGTGCCCATCGGGGGGAAGACACCGGGGAGCTGTTTTTT
TRBJ2-1	-	-	TRBV28	CASSFEGFDEQFF	TGTGCCAGCAGTTTTGAGGGGTTCGATGAGCAGTTCTTC
TRBJ2-1	few	-	TRBV15	CATSRLDIPGHNEQFF	TGTGCCACCAGCAGACTGGACATCCCCGGCCACAATGAGCAGTTCTTC
TRBJ1-5	-	-	TRBV27	CASSLLSGSNQPQHF	TGTGCCAGCAGTTTACTTTCCGGTTCCAATCAGCCCCAGCATTTT
TRBJ2-6	-	TRBD2	TRBV6-1	CASSEALRRLAGAGANVLTF	TGTGCCAGCAGTGAAGCGCTTCGGAGACTAGCGGGAGCCGGGGCCAACGTCCTGACTTTC
TRBJ2-7	-	TRBD1	TRBV11-2	CASSLIFRTGDPEQYF	TGTGCCAGCAGCTTGATCTTTAGGACAGGGGATCCCGAGCAGTACTTC
TRBJ2-3	-	-	TRBV28	CASSPQGLTDTQYF	TGTGCCAGCAGCCCCCAGGGGTTGACAGATACGCAGTATTTT
TRBJ2-7	-	-	TRBV12-2	CASRKIQVGIKQYF	TGTGCAAGCCGCAAGATACAGGTGGGTATTAAGCAGTACTTC
TRBJ1-6	few	-	TRBV19	CASSTDWGWDSPLHF	TGTGCCAGTAGTACCGATTGGGGATGGGATTCACCCCTCCACTTT
TRBJ2-5	-	TRBD2	TRBV28	CASSLPAGGFQETQYF	TGTGCCAGCAGTTTACCAGCGGGAGGGTTCCAAGAGACCCAGTACTTC
TRBJ2-2	-	TRBD2	TRBV5-1	CASSPGLAGGLVSTGELFF	TGCGCCAGCAGCCCGGGACTAGCGGGAGGGCTCGTTAGCACCGGGGAGCTGTTTTTT
TRBJ2-1	-	-	TRBV28	CASNSGSYNEQFF	TGTGCCAGCAACAGCGGTTCCTACAATGAGCAGTTCTTC
TRBJ2-5	-	TRBD1	TRBV7-8	CASSLDGQGALGQETQYF	TGTGCCAGCAGCTTAGACGGACAGGGGGCGCTTGGGCAAGAGACCCAGTACTTC
TRBJ2-5	-	TRBD1	TRBV5-1	CASSYRTGKETQYF	TGCGCCAGCAGCTACAGGACAGGGAAGGAGACCCAGTACTTC